The subject of this entry is one T cell receptor beta chain. Its antigen is currently unknown. Trimming took 1 base from V and 0 from J, leaving 17 bases between them. The CDR3 loop spans 17 amino acids. CDR1 and CDR2 from the germline V gene are GTSNPN and SVGIG (reference sequence). This specimen comes from a study of cytomegalovirus exposure and HLA in healthy donors. Study in general: About 80 million unique TCRs from HLA-typed donors were held in an early data release. Findings and limits, study-wide: For most subjects, TCR beta sequences were reported to predict HLA-A and HLA-B alleles with accuracy. Presence/absence analyses assumed roughly uniform sequencing depth across donors, which may not hold. The listing of 160 or so TCR beta chains classed them as cytomegalovirus-associated.

A multiplex PCR was run with 60 Vbeta primers and 13 Jbeta primers. The assay was immunoSEQ multiplex PCR, and TCRdb's table has in-frame clones only and misses some. The sample contains about 160,000 clones, 82% of which appear only once. The chain recombines TRBV30 with TRBJ2-3; D possibly corresponds to TRBD1 (8 bases). The sequence was collected from a girl between 5 and 17 years old in good health and CMV-seropositive. Sequenced sample: PBMCs. CDR3 bases: TGTGCCTGGAGTGGTCAGGGGGCGGGGGTTAGCACAGATACGCAGTATTTT. It translates to CAWSGQGAGVSTDTQYF. Full variable domain (missing parts from reference TRBV30 and TRBJ2-3): SQTIHQWPATLVQPVGSPLSLECTVEGTSNPNLYWYRQAAGRGLQLLFYSVGIGQISSEVPQNLSASRPQDRQFILSSKKLLLSDSGFYLCAWSGQGAGVSTDTQYFGPGTRLTVL.